This TCR beta chain is from a study of cytomegalovirus exposure and HLA in healthy donors. Healthy bone marrow donors made up the cohort. The PCR made use of 60 Vbeta and 13 Jbeta primers. Profiled with immunoSEQ multiplex PCR; TCRdb holds only in-frame clones, not every one. The sample yields approximately 180,000 clones, over 75% seen once. Worth noting for this clone: What it binds is unknown.

V lost 4 bases and J 3 bases, leaving 13 bases between the germline ends. CDR1 and CDR2 (germline): SGHRS, YFSETQ. The CDR3 is 14 amino acids. Study conclusions and caveats: Immune exposure was documented only through CMV serostatus. V- and J-gene trimming of TCR beta was linked (in a later analysis) to a missense DCLRE1C variant.

The chain joins TRBV5-1 to TRBJ2-5; possible D gene TRBD1, 5 bases. Material for sequencing was PBMCs. This TCR was recovered from a girl under three years old in good health and CMV-seronegative. The CDR3 sequence is CASSRLTAEETQYF. CDR3 sequence (DNA): TGCGCCAGCAGCCGCCTGACAGCTGAAGAGACCCAGTACTTC.